Listed here is a single T cell receptor (beta chain). The antigen is unknown. This sample was included in a study of a mutant IDH1 vaccine in newly diagnosed glioma. Study results and caveats: Variations in leading peripheral T cell clonotypes appeared to have no connection with pseudoprogression.

This sample's time point: week 47, end of study. Alongside topical imiquimod, each dose of vaccine comprised 300 ug of mutant IDH1 20-mer peptide. Assay: immunoSEQ multiplex PCR; the TCRdb copy retains only in-frame clones and omits some. The sample gives roughly 13,000 clones, 70% to 80% of which show up once; around 4% is in the top ten. Trimming stripped 6 bases from V and 0 bases from J, with 3 bases between. The CDR3 has 13 residues. Germline V gene sequence: CDR1 MDHEN, CDR2 SYDVKM. This specimen consisted of PBMCs, obtained from a glioma patient whose treatment included an IDH1 peptide vaccine. The chain uses TRBV28 and TRBJ2-6; D is ambiguous. The origin of this receptor is a woman in her thirties or forties with glioma. The CDR3 region is CASRSSGANVLTF. CDR3 coding DNA: TGTGCCAGCAGGTCCTCTGGGGCCAACGTCCTGACTTTC.